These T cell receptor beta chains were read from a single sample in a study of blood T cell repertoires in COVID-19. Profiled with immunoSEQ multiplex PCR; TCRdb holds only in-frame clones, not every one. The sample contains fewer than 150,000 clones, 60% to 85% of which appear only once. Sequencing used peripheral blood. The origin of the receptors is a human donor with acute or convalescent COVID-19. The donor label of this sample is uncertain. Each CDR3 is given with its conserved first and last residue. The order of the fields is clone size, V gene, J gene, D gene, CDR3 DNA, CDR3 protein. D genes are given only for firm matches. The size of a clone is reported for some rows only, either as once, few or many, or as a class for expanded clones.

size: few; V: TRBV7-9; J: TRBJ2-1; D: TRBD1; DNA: TGTGCCAGCAGCGACGGGACAGCTCTGCATGAGCAGTTCTTC; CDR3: CASSDGTALHEQFF
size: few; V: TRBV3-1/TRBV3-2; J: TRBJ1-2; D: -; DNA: TGTGCCAGCAGCCAAGCAGAGGGTGGCTACACCTTC; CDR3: CASSQAEGGYTF
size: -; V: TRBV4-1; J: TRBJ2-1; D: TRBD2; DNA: TGCGCCAGCAGCCAGTGGGGACTAGCGGGGGGGCTCACCTACAATGAGCAGTTCTTC; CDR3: CASSQWGLAGGLTYNEQFF
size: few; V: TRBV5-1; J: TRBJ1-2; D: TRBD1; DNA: TGCGCCAGCAGAATGGAGACAGGGGGGAGGTATGGCTACACCTTC; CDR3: CASRMETGGRYGYTF
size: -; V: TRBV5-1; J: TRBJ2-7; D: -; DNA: TGCGCCAGCAGCTTGGGGCCAAACTACGAGCAGTACTTC; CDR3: CASSLGPNYEQYF
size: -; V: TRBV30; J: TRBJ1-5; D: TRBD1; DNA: TGTGCCTGGAGTGGAGGACAGGGTCGGAATCAGCCCCAGCATTTT; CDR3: CAWSGGQGRNQPQHF
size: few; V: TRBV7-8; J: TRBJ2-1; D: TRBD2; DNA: TGTGCCAGCAGCCCAGCCGGGACTAGCGGTTTCAATGAGCAGTTCTTC; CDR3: CASSPAGTSGFNEQFF
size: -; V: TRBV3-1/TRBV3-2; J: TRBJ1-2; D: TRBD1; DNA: TGTGCCAGCAGCCTCTACTGGACAGGGCGGAACTATGGCTACACCTTC; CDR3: CASSLYWTGRNYGYTF
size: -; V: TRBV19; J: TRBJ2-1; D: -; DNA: TGTGCCAGTAGTACCTACCGGGAAAACAATGAGCAGTTCTTC; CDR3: CASSTYRENNEQFF
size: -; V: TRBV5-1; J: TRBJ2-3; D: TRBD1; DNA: TGCGCCAGCACCATATCCTCGACAGGGAGAGATACGCAGTATTTT; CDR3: CASTISSTGRDTQYF